The rows below give T cell receptor beta chains drawn from one sample of a study of blood T cell repertoires in COVID-19. Using immunoSEQ multiplex PCR, the repertoire was profiled, and TCRdb retains in-frame clones only, with some absent. The sample lists over 200,000 clones; roughly 88% were seen once. The sample comprised PBMCs or T cells enriched from blood (not recorded which). These receptors originate from a woman aged 40 to 50 with acute COVID-19. Both conserved end residues are part of each CDR3. The order of the fields is CDR3 DNA, CDR3 protein, D gene, V gene, J gene, clone size. A D gene is named only where the DNA matches it firmly. Some rows have no size entry. The others give once, few or many, or a class for an expanded clone.

CDR3nt: TGTGCCAGTAGTATAGATCAGGGGACAGCCCATCAGCCCCAGCATTTT
CDR3aa: CASSIDQGTAHQPQHF
d_gene: TRBD1
v_gene: TRBV19
j_gene: TRBJ1-5
abundance: -

CDR3nt: TGTGCCAGCATCAAACCAGCGCAAGATACGCAGTATTTT
CDR3aa: CASIKPAQDTQYF
d_gene: -
v_gene: TRBV7-2
j_gene: TRBJ2-3
abundance: -

CDR3nt: TGTGCCAGCAGCCCACGGGTCGCGGCCTACGAGCAGTACTTC
CDR3aa: CASSPRVAAYEQYF
d_gene: -
v_gene: TRBV7-9
j_gene: TRBJ2-7
abundance: once

CDR3nt: TGTGCCAGCAGCGTAGCTCCACTAGCGGGGGGCCAAGAGACCCAGTACTTC
CDR3aa: CASSVAPLAGGQETQYF
d_gene: TRBD2
v_gene: TRBV9
j_gene: TRBJ2-5
abundance: -

CDR3nt: TGTGCCAGCAGCCAGGGGGATCGGAACGAGCAGTACTTC
CDR3aa: CASSQGDRNEQYF
d_gene: TRBD1
v_gene: TRBV6-5
j_gene: TRBJ2-7
abundance: -

CDR3nt: TGTGCCAGTAGTATCACTAGCGGGAGGGCACTTCCCCCCCAGTACTTC
CDR3aa: CASSITSGRALPPQYF
d_gene: TRBD2
v_gene: TRBV19
j_gene: TRBJ2-5
abundance: -

CDR3nt: TGTGCCAGCAGTCTGGAGGGGGCTTACGAGCAGTACTTC
CDR3aa: CASSLEGAYEQYF
d_gene: -
v_gene: TRBV6-2/TRBV6-3
j_gene: TRBJ2-7
abundance: -

CDR3nt: TGTGCCAGTAGTATTGACAGGAACTATGGCTACACCTTC
CDR3aa: CASSIDRNYGYTF
d_gene: -
v_gene: TRBV19
j_gene: TRBJ1-2
abundance: -

CDR3nt: TGCGCCAGCAGCCAAGGAGCAACAGGGGGCGGCTATGGCTACACCTTC
CDR3aa: CASSQGATGGGYGYTF
d_gene: TRBD1
v_gene: TRBV4-1
j_gene: TRBJ1-2
abundance: -

CDR3nt: TGCGCCAGCAGTTCGGAGGGGGCTGGGAATCAGCCCCAGCATTTT
CDR3aa: CASSSEGAGNQPQHF
d_gene: TRBD1
v_gene: TRBV5-1
j_gene: TRBJ1-5
abundance: -

CDR3nt: TGTGCCAGCAGCCAAACAACTAGCGGGACAGATACGCAGTATTTT
CDR3aa: CASSQTTSGTDTQYF
d_gene: TRBD2
v_gene: TRBV3-1/TRBV3-2
j_gene: TRBJ2-3
abundance: -

CDR3nt: TGTGCCAGCAGTTCACCGGGGGAAAATTCACCCCTCCACTTT
CDR3aa: CASSSPGENSPLHF
d_gene: -
v_gene: TRBV6-5
j_gene: TRBJ1-6
abundance: -

CDR3nt: TGTGCCAGCAGCTGGGGCCCTGGGACAGCAACTAATGAAAAACTGTTTTTT
CDR3aa: CASSWGPGTATNEKLFF
d_gene: TRBD1
v_gene: TRBV7-9
j_gene: TRBJ1-4
abundance: once

CDR3nt: TGCGCCAGCAGCGCCCATGCAGGGAACTCTGGAAACACCATATATTTT
CDR3aa: CASSAHAGNSGNTIYF
d_gene: -
v_gene: TRBV5-1
j_gene: TRBJ1-3
abundance: -

CDR3nt: TGTGCCACCAGTGATCCGTCTGGCGGGAACCCGTACAATGAGCAGTTCTTC
CDR3aa: CATSDPSGGNPYNEQFF
d_gene: -
v_gene: TRBV24-1
j_gene: TRBJ2-1
abundance: -

CDR3nt: TGTGCCAGCAGTGATTTAGCGGGAGGGGGCAATGAGCAGTTCTTC
CDR3aa: CASSDLAGGGNEQFF
d_gene: TRBD2
v_gene: TRBV6-1
j_gene: TRBJ2-1
abundance: -

CDR3nt: TGTGCCAGTTGGGACTGGACAGGGTCGAGGGAGCTGTTTTTT
CDR3aa: CASWDWTGSRELFF
d_gene: TRBD1
v_gene: TRBV19
j_gene: TRBJ2-2
abundance: -

CDR3nt: TGTGCCAGCAGCCCCATCTTTGGCAGGGGAGGCAATCAGCCCCAGCATTTT
CDR3aa: CASSPIFGRGGNQPQHF
d_gene: -
v_gene: TRBV7-2
j_gene: TRBJ1-5
abundance: -

CDR3nt: TGTGCCAGCAGTCGCCTACTTTTAGGGGCGGGCTACACCTTC
CDR3aa: CASSRLLLGAGYTF
d_gene: -
v_gene: TRBV6-5
j_gene: TRBJ1-2
abundance: -

CDR3nt: TGCGCCAGCACCGCCGGACAGGGGGCGGGTGAAGCTTTCTTT
CDR3aa: CASTAGQGAGEAFF
d_gene: TRBD1
v_gene: TRBV10-2
j_gene: TRBJ1-1
abundance: few

CDR3nt: TGTGCCAGCAGCTTCTGGGGGGGCCAATCTAATTCACCCCTCCACTTT
CDR3aa: CASSFWGGQSNSPLHF
d_gene: -
v_gene: TRBV13
j_gene: TRBJ1-6
abundance: once

CDR3nt: TGTGCCAGCAGCTTAGGCGGCCTCTATGGCTACACCTTC
CDR3aa: CASSLGGLYGYTF
d_gene: -
v_gene: TRBV7-2
j_gene: TRBJ1-2
abundance: -

CDR3nt: TGTGCCAGCAGCCGAGGCGGGACAGGGATCACTGAAGCTTTCTTT
CDR3aa: CASSRGGTGITEAFF
d_gene: TRBD1
v_gene: TRBV9
j_gene: TRBJ1-1
abundance: -

CDR3nt: TGCAGTGCTAGTAGGGGGACATATGGCTACACCTTC
CDR3aa: CSASRGTYGYTF
d_gene: -
v_gene: TRBV20-1
j_gene: TRBJ1-2
abundance: few

CDR3nt: TGCGCCAGCAGGAGGGGGTTGAACACTGAAGCTTTCTTT
CDR3aa: CASRRGLNTEAFF
d_gene: -
v_gene: TRBV10-1
j_gene: TRBJ1-1
abundance: -

CDR3nt: TGTGCCAGCAGCTTGGTGCAGGGTCCGAACACCGGGGAGCTGTTTTTT
CDR3aa: CASSLVQGPNTGELFF
d_gene: -
v_gene: TRBV5-4
j_gene: TRBJ2-2
abundance: -

CDR3nt: TGTGCCAGCAGCCCCCGACAGGGGCGTGATTCACCCCTCCACTTT
CDR3aa: CASSPRQGRDSPLHF
d_gene: TRBD1
v_gene: TRBV9
j_gene: TRBJ1-6
abundance: -

CDR3nt: TGTGCCAGCAGCCCGATTAGCGGGGGAGATACGCAGTATTTT
CDR3aa: CASSPISGGDTQYF
d_gene: TRBD2
v_gene: TRBV3-1/TRBV3-2
j_gene: TRBJ2-3
abundance: -

CDR3nt: TGTGCCAGTAGTCAAAATTCACCCCTCCACTTT
CDR3aa: CASSQNSPLHF
d_gene: -
v_gene: TRBV19
j_gene: TRBJ1-6
abundance: -

CDR3nt: TGTGCCAGCACCTCGGGACATTGGGAGACCCAGTACTTC
CDR3aa: CASTSGHWETQYF
d_gene: -
v_gene: TRBV12-3/TRBV12-4
j_gene: TRBJ2-5
abundance: -

CDR3nt: TGTGCCAGCAGCCAAGGGCCGCTAGCGGAAAATGAGCAGTTCTTC
CDR3aa: CASSQGPLAENEQFF
d_gene: TRBD2
v_gene: TRBV3-1/TRBV3-2
j_gene: TRBJ2-1
abundance: -

CDR3nt: TGTGCCAGCAGCTTCGCACAGGGGGCCTCCTACGAGCAGTACTTC
CDR3aa: CASSFAQGASYEQYF
d_gene: TRBD1
v_gene: TRBV5-4
j_gene: TRBJ2-7
abundance: few

CDR3nt: TGTGCCACCAGCAGAGCCCCCGGGCAGGGGGACACCATATATTTT
CDR3aa: CATSRAPGQGDTIYF
d_gene: TRBD1
v_gene: TRBV15
j_gene: TRBJ1-3
abundance: -

CDR3nt: TGTGCCTGGAGTCCGCGGGGCGGGGATTCACCCCTCCACTTT
CDR3aa: CAWSPRGGDSPLHF
d_gene: -
v_gene: TRBV30
j_gene: TRBJ1-6
abundance: -

CDR3nt: TGTGCCAGCGGACAGACGAATGGCTACACCTTC
CDR3aa: CASGQTNGYTF
d_gene: -
v_gene: TRBV7-9
j_gene: TRBJ1-2
abundance: -